The clone carrying this TCR beta chain was recorded at least ten times. Germline V gene sequence: CDR1 SGDLS, CDR2 YYNGEE. V lost 5 bases, J lost 8 bases, and 8 bases stayed unmatched. This CDR3 is 13 amino acids long. The data stem from a study of metastatic and nonmetastatic thyroid tumors. Until they underwent thyroid surgery, no patient had received any treatment. TCRdb re-called the PCR reads with MiXCR. The sample holds 40,000 or so clones, around an eighth seen once. Sequencing was performed on blood. The chain has TRBV9 and TRBJ1-2; 8 bases map to TRBD1. The receptor was isolated from a female donor with papillary thyroid cancer or a benign thyroid nodule (not recorded which). Some clones in this sample may be carry-over from other donors' samples. The CDR3 DNA follows: TGTGCCAGCAGGAAGACAGGGGCCCCCGGCTACACCTTC. Its translation: CASRKTGAPGYTF.